This T cell receptor beta chain was recorded in a study of identical twins. TCRdb itself ran the 5' RACE reads through MiXCR, one entry per CDR3 protein. Among 690,000 or so distinct CDR3 sequences, around 6.1% were seen once, and the ten largest hold 1.5% to 2%. Regarding the study as a whole: For cord blood, abundant beta clonotypes had fewer insertions, unlike memory repertoires, which showed none.

Regarding this clonotype: Its specificity is not known.

Germline V gene data show CDR1 as GTSNPN and CDR2 as SVGIG (reference sequence). CDR3 length equals 14 residues. Trimming took off 0 bases at V and 6 bases at J, with 11 bases between the two ends. This TCR was sampled from a man aged 18-30 years in good health. J is TRBJ2-2 and V is TRBV30; D remains ambiguous. Sequenced input: naive T cells sorted from blood. Here the CDR3 reads CAWSVQRVAGELFF. In nucleotides, the CDR3 is TGTGCCTGGAGTGTACAAAGGGTCGCCGGGGAGCTGTTTTTT. Filled out from reference TRBV30 and TRBJ2-2, the complete variable domain reads SQTIHQWPATLVQPVGSPLSLECTVEGTSNPNLYWYRQAAGRGLQLLFYSVGIGQISSEVPQNLSASRPQDRQFILSSKKLLLSDSGFYLCAWSVQRVAGELFFGEGSRLTVL.